These T cell receptor beta chains were read from a single sample in a study of Ad26.COV2.S vaccination and SARS-CoV-2 variants. The data were produced by immunoSEQ multiplex PCR, yet TCRdb's version contains in-frame clones alone and is incomplete. The sample has roughly 680,000 clones, around 89% seen once. Sequencing used peripheral blood, obtained in a trial of Ad26.COV2.S vaccine versus placebo. The receptors shown here come from a person between 18 and 60 years old who received the Ad26.COV2.S COVID-19 vaccine or a placebo. Each CDR3 is given with its conserved first and last residue. The order of the fields is V gene, clone size, D gene, J gene, CDR3 protein, CDR3 DNA. D genes are given only for firm matches. Some rows have no size entry. The others give once, few or many, or a class for an expanded clone.

TRBV11-3	-	TRBD1	TRBJ1-1	CASSFSGQGTEAFF	TGTGCCAGCAGCTTTTCCGGACAGGGCACTGAAGCTTTCTTT
TRBV9	-	-	TRBJ1-1	CASSVVGANTEAFF	TGTGCCAGCAGCGTAGTGGGGGCGAACACTGAAGCTTTCTTT
TRBV5-1	-	TRBD1	TRBJ2-7	CASRDRGRYEQYF	TGCGCCAGCAGAGATAGGGGGCGATACGAGCAGTACTTC
TRBV7-9	-	TRBD1	TRBJ2-1	CASSLWQGDGEQFF	TGTGCCAGCAGCTTATGGCAGGGGGACGGTGAGCAGTTCTTC
TRBV4-1	-	-	TRBJ2-6	CASSQEGIRAGANVLTF	TGCGCCAGCAGCCAAGAAGGTATTAGGGCTGGGGCCAACGTCCTGACTTTC
TRBV5-6	-	TRBD2	TRBJ2-1	CASSLAGGASYNEQFF	TGTGCCAGCAGCTTGGCCGGGGGGGCTTCCTACAATGAGCAGTTCTTC
TRBV10-1	-	-	TRBJ2-3	CASSAGTTDTQYF	TGCGCCAGCAGTGCCGGGACCACAGATACGCAGTATTTT
TRBV6-5	-	-	TRBJ2-3	CASSYRSGYTDTQYF	TGTGCCAGCAGTTACAGGAGTGGATACACAGATACGCAGTATTTT
TRBV10-3	-	TRBD1	TRBJ2-7	CATGTGDSYEQYF	TGTGCCACCGGGACAGGAGACTCCTACGAGCAGTACTTC
TRBV7-9	-	-	TRBJ2-1	CASSLAGPYGGNEQFF	TGTGCCAGCAGCTTAGCGGGACCGTACGGGGGTAATGAGCAGTTCTTC
TRBV24-1	-	TRBD1	TRBJ1-1	CISQGWNTEAFF	TGTATATCACAGGGGTGGAACACTGAAGCTTTCTTT
TRBV18	-	TRBD1	TRBJ2-7	CASSPRTGGYEQYF	TGTGCCAGCTCACCAAGGACAGGGGGCTACGAGCAGTACTTC
TRBV18	-	TRBD1	TRBJ1-2	CASSRTQQGDGYTF	TGTGCCAGCTCACGGACGCAGCAGGGGGATGGCTACACCTTC
TRBV24-1	-	TRBD1	TRBJ1-5	CATSGTGSGNQPQHF	TGTGCCACCAGTGGGACAGGGTCGGGCAATCAGCCCCAGCATTTT
TRBV5-1	-	TRBD2	TRBJ2-1	CASSPGLAGYNEQFF	TGCGCCAGCAGCCCAGGACTAGCGGGCTACAATGAGCAGTTCTTC
TRBV19	-	-	TRBJ2-7	CASKTQDSGPYEQYF	TGTGCCAGTAAGACTCAGGATAGCGGACCTTACGAGCAGTACTTC
TRBV6-5	-	-	TRBJ2-7	CASSYSNSEAYEQYF	TGTGCCAGCAGTTACTCGAATTCCGAAGCCTACGAGCAGTACTTC
TRBV14	-	TRBD1	TRBJ2-7	CASSQFRDRGPYEQYF	TGTGCCAGCAGCCAATTTCGAGACAGGGGTCCGTACGAGCAGTACTTC
TRBV5-4	-	-	TRBJ1-6	CASTEGLDNSPLHF	TGTGCCAGCACTGAGGGGCTAGACAATTCACCCCTCCACTTT
TRBV14	-	TRBD1	TRBJ2-5	CASSPRTGMETQYF	TGTGCCAGCAGCCCGAGGACAGGGATGGAGACCCAGTACTTC
TRBV7-2	-	TRBD2	TRBJ2-7	CASSPDYGDYYEQYF	TGTGCCAGCAGCCCTGACTATGGGGACTACTACGAGCAGTACTTC
TRBV13	-	TRBD1	TRBJ1-1	CASSAWTGGVTEAFF	TGTGCCAGCAGCGCATGGACAGGGGGCGTCACTGAAGCTTTCTTT
TRBV19	-	-	TRBJ2-4	CASTGQGNIQYF	TGTGCCAGCACAGGGCAGGGAAACATTCAGTACTTC
TRBV18	-	-	TRBJ1-1	CASSPSDRSFEAFF	TGTGCCAGCTCACCAAGTGACAGGAGCTTTGAAGCTTTCTTT
TRBV2	-	-	TRBJ2-1	CASRTASYNEQFF	TGTGCCAGCAGGACAGCATCCTACAATGAGCAGTTCTTC
TRBV18	-	-	TRBJ1-6	CASSSTGALSPLHF	TGTGCCAGCTCATCGACAGGCGCCCTTTCACCCCTCCACTTT
TRBV2	once	TRBD1	TRBJ1-2	CASILGQGRYGYTF	TGTGCCAGCATTCTAGGACAGGGACGGTATGGCTACACCTTC
TRBV7-9	-	TRBD2	TRBJ2-1	CASSSAGGKLSYNEQFF	TGTGCCAGCAGTTCAGCGGGGGGGAAACTCTCCTACAATGAGCAGTTCTTC
TRBV3-1/TRBV3-2	-	-	TRBJ2-7	CASSQKSGTYTYEQYF	TGTGCCAGCAGCCAGAAGAGCGGGACATATACCTACGAGCAGTACTTC
TRBV19	-	-	TRBJ2-1	CASSMTGEQFF	TGTGCCAGTAGTATGACCGGGGAGCAGTTCTTC
TRBV7-3	-	-	TRBJ1-5	CASSQPGDLNQPQHF	TGTGCCAGCAGCCAACCCGGGGACTTAAATCAGCCCCAGCATTTT
TRBV6-5	-	TRBD1	TRBJ2-7	CASRTDRGPTYEQYF	TGTGCCAGCAGGACGGACAGGGGGCCAACCTACGAGCAGTACTTC
TRBV25-1	-	-	TRBJ1-6	CASSETGGNYNSPLHF	TGTGCCAGCAGTGAGACTGGGGGAAACTATAATTCACCCCTCCACTTT
TRBV6-6	-	-	TRBJ1-4	CASRPRDFANEKLFF	TGTGCCAGCAGACCCCGGGACTTTGCTAATGAAAAACTGTTTTTT
TRBV18	-	-	TRBJ2-3	CASSPRGTTDTQYF	TGTGCCAGCTCACCACGGGGGACCACAGATACGCAGTATTTT
TRBV11-2	-	-	TRBJ2-5	CASSSQRETQYF	TGTGCCAGCAGCTCCCAACGGGAGACCCAGTACTTC
TRBV4-3	-	TRBD1	TRBJ2-2	CASSQGTGNTGELFF	TGCGCCAGCAGCCAGGGGACAGGGAACACCGGGGAGCTGTTTTTT
TRBV5-1	few	TRBD2	TRBJ2-1	CASSLVSSGANEQFF	TGCGCCAGCAGCTTGGTTTCTAGCGGAGCTAATGAGCAGTTCTTC
TRBV30	-	-	TRBJ2-1	CAWSRLAVIGNEQFF	TGTGCCTGGAGTAGATTAGCGGTCATAGGAAATGAGCAGTTCTTC
TRBV6-5	-	-	TRBJ2-7	CASFYIGEVYYEQYF	TGTGCCAGCTTCTACATCGGGGAAGTCTACTACGAGCAGTACTTC
TRBV19	-	-	TRBJ2-7	CASSMLGGQYEQYF	TGTGCCAGTAGTATGCTGGGGGGCCAGTACGAGCAGTACTTC
TRBV27	-	-	TRBJ2-5	CASSWGRQETQYF	TGTGCCAGCAGTTGGGGCCGCCAAGAGACCCAGTACTTC
TRBV4-3	-	-	TRBJ2-1	CASSPNSDNEQFF	TGCGCCAGCAGCCCCAACTCCGACAATGAGCAGTTCTTC
TRBV15	-	TRBD1	TRBJ1-3	CATSRDFPSMSTGDTIYF	TGTGCCACCAGCAGAGATTTCCCCTCGATGAGTACAGGGGACACCATATATTTT
TRBV7-2	-	TRBD1	TRBJ2-3	CASSSNRGRDTQYF	TGTGCCAGCAGCTCAAACAGGGGGCGTGATACGCAGTATTTT
TRBV5-4	-	-	TRBJ2-2	CAMLPRALSGELFF	TGTGCCATGCTGCCGAGGGCCCTTTCCGGGGAGCTGTTTTTT
TRBV2	-	TRBD1	TRBJ1-5	CASRPGQGQNQPQHF	TGTGCCAGCAGACCTGGACAGGGACAAAATCAGCCCCAGCATTTT
TRBV27	few	TRBD2	TRBJ2-2	CASSRLLAELPLNTGELFF	TGTGCCAGCAGTCGTCTCCTAGCGGAGCTACCTTTGAACACCGGGGAGCTGTTTTTT
TRBV7-2	-	TRBD2	TRBJ2-1	CASSPASGNPEQFF	TGTGCCAGCAGTCCCGCTAGCGGGAACCCTGAGCAGTTCTTC
TRBV19	once	-	TRBJ2-1	CASPTRGDNNEQFF	TGTGCCAGTCCGACGCGAGGGGATAACAATGAGCAGTTCTTC
TRBV14	-	-	TRBJ1-2	CASSQAIGIGYGYTF	TGTGCCAGCAGCCAAGCGATAGGAATTGGCTATGGCTACACCTTC
TRBV11-2	-	-	TRBJ2-5	CASSFRETQYF	TGTGCCAGCAGCTTTAGAGAGACCCAGTACTTC
TRBV6-2/TRBV6-3	-	-	TRBJ2-7	CASSYSSIGGHEQYF	TGTGCCAGCAGTTACTCCTCGATTGGGGGGCACGAGCAGTACTTC
TRBV18	-	TRBD1	TRBJ2-5	CASSPPNSGQGETQYF	TGTGCCAGCTCACCACCGAATTCCGGACAGGGGGAGACCCAGTACTTC